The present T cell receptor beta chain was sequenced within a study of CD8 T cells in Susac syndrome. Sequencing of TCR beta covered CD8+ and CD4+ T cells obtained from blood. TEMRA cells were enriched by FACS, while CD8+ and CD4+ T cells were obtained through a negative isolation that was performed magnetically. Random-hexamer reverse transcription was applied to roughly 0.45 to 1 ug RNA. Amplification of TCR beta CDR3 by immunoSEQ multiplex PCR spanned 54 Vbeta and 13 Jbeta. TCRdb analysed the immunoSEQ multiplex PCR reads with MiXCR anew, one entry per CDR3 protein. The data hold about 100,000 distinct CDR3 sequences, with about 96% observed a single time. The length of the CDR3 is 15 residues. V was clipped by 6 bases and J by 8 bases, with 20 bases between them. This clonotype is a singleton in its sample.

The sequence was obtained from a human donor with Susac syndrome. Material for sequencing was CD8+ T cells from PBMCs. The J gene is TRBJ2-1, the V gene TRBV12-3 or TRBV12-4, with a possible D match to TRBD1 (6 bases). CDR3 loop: CASRHTRQDSDEQFF. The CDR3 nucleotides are TGTGCCAGCAGACACACCAGACAGGACTCCGATGAGCAGTTCTTC.